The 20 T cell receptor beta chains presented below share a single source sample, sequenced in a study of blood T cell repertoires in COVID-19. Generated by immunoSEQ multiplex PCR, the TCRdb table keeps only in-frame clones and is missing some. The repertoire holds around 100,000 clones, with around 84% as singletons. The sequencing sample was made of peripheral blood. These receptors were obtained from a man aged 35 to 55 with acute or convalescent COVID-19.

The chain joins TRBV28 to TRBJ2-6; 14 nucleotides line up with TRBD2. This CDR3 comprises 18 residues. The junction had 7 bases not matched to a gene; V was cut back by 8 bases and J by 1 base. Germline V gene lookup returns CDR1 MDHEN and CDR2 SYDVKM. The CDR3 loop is CASQTSGRDFSGANVLTF. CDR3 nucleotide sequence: TGTGCCAGCCAGACTAGCGGGAGGGATTTTTCTGGGGCCAACGTCCTGACTTTC.

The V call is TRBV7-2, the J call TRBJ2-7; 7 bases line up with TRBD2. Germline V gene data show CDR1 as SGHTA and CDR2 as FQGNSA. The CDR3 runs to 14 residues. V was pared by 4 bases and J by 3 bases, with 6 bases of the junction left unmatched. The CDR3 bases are TGTGCCAGCAGCTCAACGACGGGGGGCTACGAGCAGTACTTC. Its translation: CASSSTTGGYEQYF.

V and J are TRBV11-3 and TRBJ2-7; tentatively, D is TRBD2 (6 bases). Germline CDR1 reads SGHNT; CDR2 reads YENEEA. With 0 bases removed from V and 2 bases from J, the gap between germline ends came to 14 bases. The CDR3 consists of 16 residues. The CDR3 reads CASSLDRWRDPYEQYF. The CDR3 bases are TGTGCCAGCAGCTTAGACAGGTGGCGGGACCCCTACGAGCAGTACTTC.

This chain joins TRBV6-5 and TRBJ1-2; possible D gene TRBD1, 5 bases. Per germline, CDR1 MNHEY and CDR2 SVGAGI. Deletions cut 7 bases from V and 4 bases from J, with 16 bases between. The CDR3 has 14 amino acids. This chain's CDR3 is CASKEVRGRYGYTF. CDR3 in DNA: TGTGCCAGCAAGGAAGTAAGGGGCCGCTATGGCTACACCTTC.

The CDR3 loop reads CASSYTSRTDTQYF. The CDR3 DNA reads as TGTGCCAGCAGTTACACTAGCCGCACAGATACGCAGTATTTT. The chain employs TRBV6-2 or TRBV6-3 and TRBJ2-3, with a tentative D call TRBD2 (6 bases). Trimming pared 2 bases from V and 1 base from J, leaving 7 bases between. The CDR3 is made up of 14 amino acids. Germline V CDR1 and CDR2: MNHEY, SVGEGT.

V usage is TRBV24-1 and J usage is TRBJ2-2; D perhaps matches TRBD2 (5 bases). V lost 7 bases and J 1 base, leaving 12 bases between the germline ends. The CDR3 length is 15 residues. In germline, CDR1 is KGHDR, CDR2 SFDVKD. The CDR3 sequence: CATSVDGLNTGELFF. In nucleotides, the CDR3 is TGTGCCACCAGCGTGGACGGACTGAACACCGGGGAGCTGTTTTTT.

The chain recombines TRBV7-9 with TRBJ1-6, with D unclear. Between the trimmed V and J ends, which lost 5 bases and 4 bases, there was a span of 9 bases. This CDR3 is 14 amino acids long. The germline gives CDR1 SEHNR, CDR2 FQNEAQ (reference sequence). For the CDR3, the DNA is TGTGCCAGCAGCCCAGAACAGTATAATTCACCCCTCCACTTT. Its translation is CASSPEQYNSPLHF. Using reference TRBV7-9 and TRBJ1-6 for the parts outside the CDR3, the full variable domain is DTGVSQNPRHKITKRGQNVTFRCDPISEHNRLYWYRQTLGQGPEFLTYFQNEAQLEKSRLLSDRFSAERPKGSFSTLEIQRTEQGDSAMYLCASSPEQYNSPLHFGNGTRLTVT.

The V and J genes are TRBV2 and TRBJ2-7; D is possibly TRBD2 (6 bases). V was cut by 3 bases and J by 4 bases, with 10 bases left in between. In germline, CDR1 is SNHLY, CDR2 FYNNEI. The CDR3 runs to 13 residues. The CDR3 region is CASSEASVYEQYF. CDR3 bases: TGTGCCAGCAGTGAGGCTAGCGTATACGAGCAGTACTTC.

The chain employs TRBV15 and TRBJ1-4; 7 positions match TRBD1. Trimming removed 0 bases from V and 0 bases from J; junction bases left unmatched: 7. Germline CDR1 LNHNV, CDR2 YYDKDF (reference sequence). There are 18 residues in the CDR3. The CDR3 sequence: CATSRDLGTEPTNEKLFF. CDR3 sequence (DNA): TGTGCCACCAGCAGAGATCTAGGGACAGAGCCAACTAATGAAAAACTGTTTTTT.

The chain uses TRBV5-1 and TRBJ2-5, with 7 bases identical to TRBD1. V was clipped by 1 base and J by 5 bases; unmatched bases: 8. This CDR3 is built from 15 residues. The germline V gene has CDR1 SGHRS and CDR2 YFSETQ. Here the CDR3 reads CASSLYLGGRETQYF. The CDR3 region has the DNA TGCGCCAGCAGCTTGTACCTAGGGGGCAGGGAGACCCAGTACTTC.

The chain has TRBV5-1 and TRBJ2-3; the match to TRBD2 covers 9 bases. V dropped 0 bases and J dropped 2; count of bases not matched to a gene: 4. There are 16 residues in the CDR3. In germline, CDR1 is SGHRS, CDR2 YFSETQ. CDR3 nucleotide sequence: TGCGCCAGCAGCTTGGCCCTAGCGGGGAACACAGATACGCAGTATTTT. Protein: CASSLALAGNTDTQYF. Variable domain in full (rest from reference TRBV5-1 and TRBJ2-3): KAGVTQTPRYLIKTRGQQVTLSCSPISGHRSVSWYQQTPGQGLQFLFEYFSETQRNKGNFPGRFSGRQFSNSRSEMNVSTLELGDSALYLCASSLALAGNTDTQYFGPGTRLTVL.

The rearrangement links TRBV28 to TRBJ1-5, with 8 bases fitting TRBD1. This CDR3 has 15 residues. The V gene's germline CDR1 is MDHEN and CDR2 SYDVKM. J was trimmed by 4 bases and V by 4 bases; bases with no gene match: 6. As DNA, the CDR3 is TGTGCCAGCAGTTCTCTCGACAGGGGAAATCAGCCCCAGCATTTT. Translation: CASSSLDRGNQPQHF.

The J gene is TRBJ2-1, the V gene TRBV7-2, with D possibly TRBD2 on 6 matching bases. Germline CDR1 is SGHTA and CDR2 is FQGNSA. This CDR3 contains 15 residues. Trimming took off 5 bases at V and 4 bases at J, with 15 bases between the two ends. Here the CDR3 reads CASSLTGTSYNEQFF. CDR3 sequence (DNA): TGTGCCAGCAGCCTTACCGGGACTTCGTACAATGAGCAGTTCTTC.

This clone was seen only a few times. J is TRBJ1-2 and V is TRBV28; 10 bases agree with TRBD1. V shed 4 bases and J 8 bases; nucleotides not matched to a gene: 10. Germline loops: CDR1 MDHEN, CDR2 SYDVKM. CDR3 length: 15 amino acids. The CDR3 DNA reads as TGTGCCAGCAGTTCTCCCGGGACAGGGGCCCGAGGCTACACCTTC. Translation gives CASSSPGTGARGYTF.

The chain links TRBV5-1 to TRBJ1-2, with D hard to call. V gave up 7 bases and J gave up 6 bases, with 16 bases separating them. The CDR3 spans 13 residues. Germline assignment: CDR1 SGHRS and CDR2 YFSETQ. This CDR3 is CASSRGLGDGYTF. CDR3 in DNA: TGCGCCAGCTCTCGTGGCCTAGGAGATGGCTACACCTTC.

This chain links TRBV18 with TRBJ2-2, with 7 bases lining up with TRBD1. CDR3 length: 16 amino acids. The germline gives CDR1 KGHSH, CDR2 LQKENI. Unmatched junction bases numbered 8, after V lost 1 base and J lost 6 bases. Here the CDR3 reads CASSPRTGTAPGELFF. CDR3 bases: TGTGCCAGCTCACCACGGACTGGGACAGCTCCCGGGGAGCTGTTTTTT.

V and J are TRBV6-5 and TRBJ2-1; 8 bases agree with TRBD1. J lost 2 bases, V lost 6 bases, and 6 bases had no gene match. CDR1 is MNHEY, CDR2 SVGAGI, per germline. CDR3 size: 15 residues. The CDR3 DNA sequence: TGTGCCAGCAGAACGACAGGGGCCCCCTACAATGAGCAGTTCTTC. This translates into CASRTTGAPYNEQFF.

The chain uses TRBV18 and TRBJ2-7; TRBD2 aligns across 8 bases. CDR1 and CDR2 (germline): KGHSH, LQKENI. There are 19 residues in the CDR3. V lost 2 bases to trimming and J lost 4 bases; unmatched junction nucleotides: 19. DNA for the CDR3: TGTGCCAGCTCACCAGGCCTCTGGACTAGCCGTACCCTGGGGTACGAGCAGTACTTC. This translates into CASSPGLWTSRTLGYEQYF.

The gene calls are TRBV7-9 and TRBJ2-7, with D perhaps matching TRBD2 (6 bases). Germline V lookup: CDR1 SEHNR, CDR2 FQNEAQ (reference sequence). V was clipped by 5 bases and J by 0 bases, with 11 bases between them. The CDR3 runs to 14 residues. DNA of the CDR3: TGTGCCAGCAGCCCGTCGGGGGTCTCCTACGAGCAGTACTTC. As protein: CASSPSGVSYEQYF.

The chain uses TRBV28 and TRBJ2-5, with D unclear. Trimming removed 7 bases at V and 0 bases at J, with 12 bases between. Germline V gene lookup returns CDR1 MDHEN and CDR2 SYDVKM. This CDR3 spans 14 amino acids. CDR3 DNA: TGTGCCAGCAAAGAGATTAATAACCAAGAGACCCAGTACTTC. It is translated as CASKEINNQETQYF.